The rows below give T cell receptor beta chains drawn from one sample of a study of shared clonotypes between healthy human individuals. Sequenced by immunoSEQ multiplex PCR; TCRdb stores in-frame clones only, minus some. The sample consists of about 680,000 clones, over 65% of them appearing once. Sequenced: memory CD4+ T cells sorted from blood. These receptor sequences come from a woman aged 25 to 39 in good health. Both conserved end residues are part of each CDR3. The order of the fields is clone size, J gene, V gene, D gene, CDR3 protein, CDR3 DNA. The D gene is left open where the match is weak. The size of a clone is reported for some rows only, either as once, few or many, or as a class for expanded clones.

clone_size: .; j_call: TRBJ1-5; v_call: TRBV15; d_call: .; cdr3_aa: CATSRVGDSNQPQHF; cdr3_nt: TGTGCCACCAGCAGAGTGGGTGATAGCAATCAGCCCCAGCATTTT
clone_size: .; j_call: TRBJ2-3; v_call: TRBV10-3; d_call: TRBD2; cdr3_aa: CATAAGDWGDTQYF; cdr3_nt: TGTGCCACCGCAGCGGGAGACTGGGGAGATACGCAGTATTTT
clone_size: once; j_call: TRBJ2-7; v_call: TRBV11-2; d_call: TRBD2; cdr3_aa: CASSSVQRDDEQYF; cdr3_nt: TGTGCCAGCAGCTCCGTCCAGCGGGACGATGAGCAGTACTTC
clone_size: once; j_call: TRBJ1-5; v_call: TRBV28; d_call: .; cdr3_aa: CASSFFSTQPQHF; cdr3_nt: TGTGCCAGCAGTTTTTTTTCCACTCAGCCCCAGCATTTT
clone_size: few; j_call: TRBJ2-7; v_call: TRBV27; d_call: TRBD2; cdr3_aa: CASKAPSREVFEQYF; cdr3_nt: TGTGCCAGCAAAGCCCCGTCACGGGAGGTTTTCGAGCAGTACTTC
clone_size: .; j_call: TRBJ1-1; v_call: TRBV7-6; d_call: .; cdr3_aa: CASSLGLGGVNTEAFF; cdr3_nt: TGTGCCAGCAGCTTAGGGTTGGGCGGAGTGAACACTGAAGCTTTCTTT
clone_size: .; j_call: TRBJ2-5; v_call: TRBV30; d_call: .; cdr3_aa: CAWSVGPGTQYF; cdr3_nt: TGTGCCTGGAGTGTGGGCCCGGGGACCCAGTACTTC
clone_size: .; j_call: TRBJ1-2; v_call: TRBV4-1; d_call: TRBD1; cdr3_aa: CASSQTGTGARGYTF; cdr3_nt: TGCGCCAGCAGCCAAACAGGAACAGGGGCACGCGGCTACACCTTC
clone_size: few; j_call: TRBJ2-7; v_call: TRBV18; d_call: .; cdr3_aa: CASSPSAADEQYF; cdr3_nt: TGTGCCAGCTCACCAAGTGCTGCCGACGAGCAGTACTTC
clone_size: .; j_call: TRBJ2-7; v_call: TRBV5-1; d_call: .; cdr3_aa: CASSSGTTYEQYF; cdr3_nt: TGCGCCAGCAGCTCCGGGACAACGTACGAGCAGTACTTC
clone_size: .; j_call: TRBJ1-2; v_call: TRBV28; d_call: .; cdr3_aa: CASGGSTGGYTF; cdr3_nt: TGTGCCAGTGGGGGCTCGACAGGAGGCTACACCTTC
clone_size: .; j_call: TRBJ2-5; v_call: TRBV5-4; d_call: TRBD1; cdr3_aa: CASSFLTGQRETQYF; cdr3_nt: TGTGCCAGCAGCTTCCTCACGGGACAGAGGGAGACCCAGTACTTC
clone_size: .; j_call: TRBJ2-7; v_call: TRBV5-1; d_call: TRBD2; cdr3_aa: CASSTRTRPYEQYF; cdr3_nt: TGCGCCAGCAGCACAAGGACTAGGCCCTACGAGCAGTACTTC
clone_size: .; j_call: TRBJ1-5; v_call: TRBV6-1; d_call: TRBD1; cdr3_aa: CASEQGDSNQPQHF; cdr3_nt: TGTGCCAGCGAGCAGGGGGATAGCAATCAGCCCCAGCATTTT
clone_size: .; j_call: TRBJ1-1; v_call: TRBV27; d_call: .; cdr3_aa: CASTPGWENTEAFF; cdr3_nt: TGTGCCAGCACCCCCGGATGGGAGAACACTGAAGCTTTCTTT
clone_size: once; j_call: TRBJ1-1; v_call: TRBV28; d_call: .; cdr3_aa: CASSNGGAGDTEAFF; cdr3_nt: TGTGCCAGCAGTAATGGGGGCGCAGGGGACACTGAAGCTTTCTTT
clone_size: few; j_call: TRBJ1-2; v_call: TRBV28; d_call: .; cdr3_aa: CASTANYGYTF; cdr3_nt: TGTGCCAGCACTGCTAACTATGGCTACACCTTC
clone_size: .; j_call: TRBJ2-3; v_call: TRBV7-2; d_call: .; cdr3_aa: CASSLQRKGTDTQYF; cdr3_nt: TGTGCCAGCAGCTTACAGCGGAAAGGCACAGATACGCAGTATTTT
clone_size: .; j_call: TRBJ2-7; v_call: TRBV10-2; d_call: TRBD1; cdr3_aa: CAISRQGDGEQYF; cdr3_nt: TGCGCCATCTCTAGACAGGGGGATGGTGAGCAGTACTTC
clone_size: .; j_call: TRBJ2-1; v_call: TRBV27; d_call: .; cdr3_aa: CASTRNFPLHEQFF; cdr3_nt: TGTGCCAGCACAAGGAACTTCCCCCTCCATGAGCAGTTCTTC
clone_size: .; j_call: TRBJ2-7; v_call: TRBV18; d_call: TRBD1; cdr3_aa: CASSPNRGSSYEQYF; cdr3_nt: TGTGCCAGCTCACCTAACAGGGGGTCCTCCTACGAGCAGTACTTC
clone_size: .; j_call: TRBJ1-2; v_call: TRBV6-5; d_call: .; cdr3_aa: CASRPSDRSNYGYTF; cdr3_nt: TGTGCCAGCAGACCATCGGACAGATCTAACTATGGCTACACCTTC
clone_size: .; j_call: TRBJ2-2; v_call: TRBV5-1; d_call: TRBD2; cdr3_aa: CASSSRTSGSVAGELFF; cdr3_nt: TGCGCCAGCAGCTCCCGGACTAGCGGGAGTGTCGCCGGGGAGCTGTTTTTT
clone_size: many; j_call: TRBJ2-6; v_call: TRBV4-1; d_call: .; cdr3_aa: CASSQVFFGASGANVLTF; cdr3_nt: TGCGCCAGCAGCCAAGTTTTCTTTGGCGCATCTGGGGCCAACGTCCTGACTTTC
clone_size: .; j_call: TRBJ2-7; v_call: TRBV27; d_call: .; cdr3_aa: CASSLHGPYEQYF; cdr3_nt: TGTGCCAGCAGTTTGCACGGCCCCTACGAGCAGTACTTC